A selection of T cell receptor beta chains follows, all from one sample in a study of Ad26.COV2.S vaccination and SARS-CoV-2 variants. The data were produced by immunoSEQ multiplex PCR, yet TCRdb's version contains in-frame clones alone and is incomplete. The table records more than 300,000 clones, about 86% of them present only once. This sample comprised peripheral blood, obtained in a trial of Ad26.COV2.S vaccine versus placebo. All receptors derive from a person aged 18-65 years who received the Ad26.COV2.S COVID-19 vaccine or a placebo. Both conserved end residues are part of each CDR3. Fields, in order: V gene, clone size, J gene, D gene, CDR3 protein, CDR3 DNA. A D gene is named only where the DNA matches it firmly. Clone size appears in some rows only: once, few, many, or a class for an expanded clone.

V: TRBV7-9; size: NA; J: TRBJ1-4; D: TRBD1; CDR3: CASSSGTGAEKLFF; DNA: TGTGCCAGCAGCTCCGGGACAGGGGCTGAAAAACTGTTTTTT
V: TRBV19; size: NA; J: TRBJ1-1; D: NA; CDR3: CASKKTGNTEAFF; DNA: TGTGCCAGTAAGAAGACGGGGAACACTGAAGCTTTCTTT
V: TRBV28; size: NA; J: TRBJ1-1; D: NA; CDR3: CASSLSGRGNTEAFF; DNA: TGTGCCAGCAGTTTATCCGGACGGGGGAACACTGAAGCTTTCTTT
V: TRBV7-9; size: NA; J: TRBJ1-2; D: NA; CDR3: CASSAFTIPGEDGYTF; DNA: TGTGCCAGCAGCGCCTTTACGATACCAGGGGAGGATGGCTACACCTTC
V: TRBV12-3/TRBV12-4; size: NA; J: TRBJ1-1; D: NA; CDR3: CASSPGANTEAFF; DNA: TGTGCCAGCAGTCCGGGAGCTAACACTGAAGCTTTCTTT
V: TRBV10-1; size: NA; J: TRBJ1-2; D: NA; CDR3: CASSESGNLASGYTF; DNA: TGCGCCAGCAGTGAGTCGGGGAACCTCGCAAGCGGCTACACCTTC
V: TRBV19; size: once; J: TRBJ2-1; D: NA; CDR3: CASSIAAAGSSYNEQFF; DNA: TGTGCCAGTAGTATAGCTGCCGCAGGGAGCTCCTACAATGAGCAGTTCTTC
V: TRBV5-1; size: NA; J: TRBJ1-2; D: TRBD1; CDR3: CASSSQWSDRGLNYGYTF; DNA: TGCGCCAGCAGCTCCCAGTGGTCGGACAGGGGACTTAACTATGGCTACACCTTC
V: TRBV3-1/TRBV3-2; size: once; J: TRBJ2-2; D: NA; CDR3: CASSQDRGGLFF; DNA: TGTGCCAGCAGCCAAGATCGGGGTGGGCTGTTTTTT
V: TRBV14; size: NA; J: TRBJ2-5; D: NA; CDR3: CASSQGKTQYF; DNA: TGTGCCAGCAGCCAAGGAAAGACCCAGTACTTC
V: TRBV14; size: NA; J: TRBJ2-1; D: TRBD2; CDR3: CASSQVGTRRYNEQFF; DNA: TGTGCCAGCAGCCAAGTTGGGACTAGGCGGTACAATGAGCAGTTCTTC
V: TRBV27; size: NA; J: TRBJ2-5; D: NA; CDR3: CASSFIGGRETQYF; DNA: TGTGCCAGCAGTTTTATAGGGGGAAGGGAGACCCAGTACTTC